This T cell receptor beta chain was obtained from a study of human thymus T cells. Points from the study as a whole: Gene usage (both V and J) appeared biased in thymic and blood repertoires.

As for this clone: Its matching antigen is unknown.

Sequenced by immunoSEQ multiplex PCR; TCRdb stores in-frame clones only, minus some. Here the sample spans 45,000 to 75,000 clones, approximately 95% being singletons. The CDR3 length is 16 residues. The germline CDR1 and CDR2 sequences are WSHSY and SAAADI. The V end lost 6 bases, the J end lost 0 bases, and 12 bases lay between the germline ends. Donors were healthy Finnish infants having corrective surgery for congenital heart defects. The sequencing input was blood. This receptor was identified in a boy in the first two years of life with a congenital heart defect but otherwise immunologically healthy. V usage is TRBV10-2 and J usage is TRBJ2-6; TRBD1 is a possible D gene (6 bases). The CDR3 sequence: CASSEQGVSGANVLTF. The DNA for the CDR3 is TGCGCCAGCAGCGAACAGGGTGTCTCTGGGGCCAACGTCCTGACTTTC.